The subject of this entry is one TCR beta chain. Its antigen remains undetermined. No much larger clone exists at a distance of one base, and base qualities are not known. The sample originates from a study of blood T cell repertoires in COVID-19 (dated by TCRdb to between 2020 and 2021). Regarding the research as a whole: Collaborator samples came from the United States, Italy and Spain and covered acute and convalescent phases of COVID-19. The material from the prospective study consisted of cDNA or gDNA derived from T cells, B-cell-depleted T cells, or PBMCs. Subjects who had been exposed to COVID-19, were actively infected with it, or had recovered from it provided the deeply sampled blood TCRbeta repertoires that made up the dataset. The repertoires were made available in a free public database intended to serve as a resource for research on the immune response to SARS-CoV-2. Samples were obtained from the ongoing ImmuneRACE study (first 160 participants) and from some 1,300 subjects provided by 6 global collaborators. Sample metadata almost always included a de-identified subject ID, COVID-19 status, age in years and sex. Where HLA class I and class II types were available, the types were taken from metadata supplied by the sample provider, not from assay-based typing.

Looking up the germline V gene (reference sequence) yields CDR1 SGHNT and CDR2 YYREEE. The CDR3 has 14 amino acids, counting the end cysteine and phenylalanine. Kept here is only the CDR3 DNA, which spans 42 bases and is read in frame from base 1. Unmatched junction bases come to 5, with V trimmed by 6 bases and J by 3 bases. Each collaborating institution followed its own protocols to collect whole blood in K2EDTA tubes. For TCRbeta analysis, collaborators shipped samples in one of three forms: frozen whole blood, isolated PBMCs, or DNA extracted from either of those sample types. TCRbeta CDR3 regions were amplified from genomic DNA by means of the immunoSEQ Assay, a bias-controlled multiplex PCR. In the source study's methods: The number of nucleated cells in each sample was estimated by amplification of reference gene primers within the assay. Sequence reads were collapsed and filtered to measure the absolute abundance of every unique TCRbeta CDR3 rearrangement. Productive Simpson clonality was computed per sample as the square root of Simpson's diversity index over productive rearrangements. TCRdb took over this immuneACCESS table, retaining in-frame rearrangements with V and J assigned. Such tables are incomplete; in checked studies, under half of the missing clones stem from an unresolved V gene, and the remainder is unexplained. That table is the source of V, J and clone size, and D and trimming were worked out from the DNA. Counted in this sample were 100,000 to 150,000 clones; around four fifths of them appeared once. The ten largest account for 5.9% of the sample.

Study-level results and caveats: The quantity of clinical and demographic metadata differed by source and by participant and was supplied without curation.

The chain couples TRBV5-4 to TRBJ2-3; the junction holds 9 bases that match TRBD2. The sample comprised peripheral blood. The TCR originated in a man older than 75 with active or convalescent COVID-19. The encoded CDR3 is CASNLAGATDTQYF. The DNA is TGTGCCAGCAACTTAGCGGGGGCTACAGATACGCAGTATTTT.